This is a list of T cell receptor beta chains from one sample in a study of CD8 T cells in ankylosing spondylitis. TCRdb re-analysed the 5' RACE reads in MiXCR, keeping a single row per CDR3 protein. The sample yields 36,000 or so distinct CDR3 sequences, around 10% seen once. Sequencing used synovial fluid, either unsorted or a sorted T cell fraction (not recorded which). These receptors came from a male donor with ankylosing spondylitis. CDR3s include the opening cysteine and the closing phenylalanine or tryptophan. A D gene is named only where the DNA matches it firmly. Size is omitted from some rows. Given values are once, few, many or a class for expanded clones.

TRBD2	medium-sized	TRBV29-1	TRBJ2-2	TGCAGCGTTCCACTAGCGGGATTCACCGGGGAGCTGTTTTTT	CSVPLAGFTGELFF
.	few	TRBV4-2	TRBJ1-6	TGTGCCAGCAGCCAGGGGAGAAATTCACCCCTCCACTTT	CASSQGRNSPLHF
TRBD1	many	TRBV20-1	TRBJ1-2	TGCAGTGCCCAGGGGGCGCGATACCAGGTTAACTATGGCTACACCTTC	CSAQGARYQVNYGYTF
.	many	TRBV28	TRBJ2-1	TGTGCCAGCAGCCTCTGGGGCGTTTTTCTGAATGAGCAGTTCTTC	CASSLWGVFLNEQFF
TRBD1	few	TRBV7-8	TRBJ1-5	TGTGCCAGCAGACCGGACAGGTCTAGCAATCAGCCCCAGCATTTT	CASRPDRSSNQPQHF
.	many	TRBV21-1	TRBJ2-1	TGTGCCAGCAGCAAAAAAGCGGGTCTAGCGGGAGTCCACAATGAGCAGTTCTTC	CASSKKAGLAGVHNEQFF
TRBD1	few	TRBV28	TRBJ1-1	TGTGCCAGCAGTCCAGAGCAGGGGGCCGTGGGGGGAACTGAAGCTTTCTTT	CASSPEQGAVGGTEAFF
.	few	TRBV29-1	TRBJ2-7	TGCAGCGTAGGCACGGGGTTCTCCTACGAGCAGTACTTC	CSVGTGFSYEQYF
TRBD1	many	TRBV19	TRBJ2-7	TGTGCCAGTGGCCGGACAGGGTTCAACGAGCAGTACTTC	CASGRTGFNEQYF
.	many	TRBV7-2	TRBJ1-5	TGTGCCAGCAGCACAGGGACATCCCAGCCCCAGCATTTT	CASSTGTSQPQHF
TRBD2	.	TRBV20-1	TRBJ2-1	TGCAGTGCTAGAGATCGGCTAGCGGGAGGAATCTACAATGAGCAGTTCTTC	CSARDRLAGGIYNEQFF
.	.	TRBV5-8	TRBJ2-3	TGTCCCAGCAGCTTGGTGGTAGATACGCAGTATTTT	CPSSLVVDTQYF
.	few	TRBV10-3	TRBJ2-5	TGTGCCACCCAAGAAAGGTATCAAGAGACCCAGTACTTC	CATQERYQETQYF
.	many	TRBV2	TRBJ2-2	TGTGCCAGCAGTGAGCGGGCCTCCAACCCGGGGGAGCTGTTTTTT	CASSERASNPGELFF
.	few	TRBV15	TRBJ2-7	TGTGCCACCAGCAACACACGACGGGGTAGCTCCTACGAGCAGTACTTC	CATSNTRRGSSYEQYF
TRBD1	few	TRBV5-1	TRBJ2-1	TGCGCCAGCAGCGACAGGGGCATGGGTAAGGATGAGCAGTTCTTC	CASSDRGMGKDEQFF